This is a list of T cell receptor beta chains from one sample in a study of neoadjuvant anti-PD-1 for oral cavity cancer. Clones were sequenced by immunoSEQ multiplex PCR, and TCRdb holds only the in-frame ones, with some missing. The profile shows some 14,000 clones, about 73% of them singletons. Sequencing was performed on PBMCs, taken before nivolumab (anti-PD-1) treatment. These receptors all come from a person aged 35 to 85 with oral cavity squamous cell carcinoma. CDR3s include the opening cysteine and the closing phenylalanine or tryptophan. Each record gives: J gene, clone size, D gene, V gene, CDR3 DNA, CDR3 protein. D genes are given only for firm matches. Rows give clone size only sometimes, using once, few, many, or a class for an expanded clone.

>TRBJ1-5|NA|TRBD1|TRBV16
TGTGCCAGCAGCGCGACAGGGATCAATCAGCCCCAGCATTTT
CASSATGINQPQHF
>TRBJ2-5|few|TRBD1|TRBV6-1
TGTGCCAGCAGTGACGGCAGGACAGGGGGCCAAGAGACCCAGTACTTC
CASSDGRTGGQETQYF
>TRBJ1-2|NA|TRBD1|TRBV5-6
TGTGCCAGCAGCCCGAGGGACAGCTATGGCTACACCTTC
CASSPRDSYGYTF
>TRBJ1-2|NA|NA|TRBV6-1
TGTGCCAGCAGTGGAACCGGGACAAGGGGCTATGGCTACACCTTC
CASSGTGTRGYGYTF
>TRBJ1-2|NA|TRBD1|TRBV27
TGTGCCAGCAGTTTCGACAGGGACTATGGCTACACCTTC
CASSFDRDYGYTF
>TRBJ1-2|NA|NA|TRBV4-1
TGCGCCAGCAGCCAAGATCGCACAGATAACTATGGCTACACCTTC
CASSQDRTDNYGYTF
>TRBJ2-5|NA|NA|TRBV6-1
TGTGCCAGCAGTGAACCACGCGACGCCCGGTTCGAGAAGACCCAGTACTTC
CASSEPRDARFEKTQYF
>TRBJ1-1|once|NA|TRBV4-1
TGCGCCAGCAGCCGGGACCTCCGGAGGACTGAAGCTTTCTTT
CASSRDLRRTEAFF
>TRBJ2-1|once|TRBD1|TRBV5-1
TGCGCCAGCAGCTCCTACAGGGGGCGCAATGAGCAGTTCTTC
CASSSYRGRNEQFF
>TRBJ2-1|NA|TRBD2|TRBV6-1
TGTGCCAGCAGTCTTGGGGGGGGATCCTACAATGAGCAGTTCTTC
CASSLGGGSYNEQFF
>TRBJ2-5|NA|TRBD1|TRBV7-2
TGTGCCAGCAGCCCCGGGACAGGCCATAGGGAGACCCAGTACTTC
CASSPGTGHRETQYF
>TRBJ1-5|NA|TRBD1|TRBV9
TGTGCCAGCAGCACAACAGGGACAGTAAATCAGCCCCAGCATTTT
CASSTTGTVNQPQHF
>TRBJ1-4|few|NA|TRBV11-2
TGTGCCAGCAGCCCTAATGAAAAACTGTTTTTT
CASSPNEKLFF